Below are 29 T cell receptor beta chains sequenced from a single sample in a study of T cells in Graves' hyperthyroidism and ophthalmopathy. Template material for amplifying TCR beta CDR3 regions consisted of RNA transcripts. Carried out on the TCR CDR3, a first-round RT-PCR used the HTBI primer set. TCRdb re-analysed the multiplex PCR reads in MiXCR, keeping a single row per CDR3 protein. Seen here are about 710,000 distinct CDR3 sequences, over 15% observed once, and the top ten hold about 8.4%. Material for sequencing was blood. The receptors shown here come from a man between 18 and 29 years old with Graves' hyperthyroidism.

This clonotype has only a few counts. The rearrangement links TRBV12-3 or TRBV12-4 to TRBJ2-5; D remains unclear. This CDR3 comprises 14 residues. V gave up 0 bases and J gave up 1 base, with 6 bases separating them. CDR3 residues: CASSLALSQETQYF. Written as DNA, the CDR3 is TGTGCCAGCAGTTTAGCGCTAAGCCAAGAGACCCAGTACTTC.

This clonotype was detected many times. This rearrangement joins TRBV6-1 to TRBJ2-7; weak D call: TRBD2 (5 bases). This CDR3 has 15 residues. V was pared by 7 bases and J by 0 bases, with 16 bases between. Germline V lookup: CDR1 MNHNS, CDR2 SASEGT. The CDR3 DNA reads TGTGCCAGCACTTCTCTAGCACTGAGCTCCTACGAGCAGTACTTC. It translates to CASTSLALSSYEQYF.

The gene calls are TRBV27 and TRBJ1-5; weak D call: TRBD1 (6 bases). Trimming removed 5 bases at V and 6 bases at J, with 11 bases between. CDR3 size: 13 residues. Germline V lookup: CDR1 MNHEY, CDR2 SMNVEV (reference sequence). This CDR3 is CASSRRGGQPQHF. In DNA, the CDR3 is TGTGCCAGCAGTCGGAGGGGGGGTCAGCCCCAGCATTTT.

CDR3 sequence reads: CSARDLALLGAGANVLTF. The CDR3 bases are TGCAGTGCTAGAGATCTCGCCCTTCTAGGGGCCGGGGCCAACGTCCTGACTTTC. J is TRBJ2-6 and V is TRBV20-1; D might be TRBD1 (5 bases). From germline, CDR1 is DFQATT and CDR2 SNEGSKA (reference sequence). V lost 0 bases to trimming and J lost 4 bases, with 19 bases between them. The CDR3 length is 18 residues.

V is TRBV5-1 and J is TRBJ2-7; 8 bases line up with TRBD2. Losses at the gene ends were 5 bases for V and 3 bases for J; bases not matched to a gene: 10. Germline CDR1 SGHRS, CDR2 YFSETQ. The CDR3 is 15 amino acids. This chain's CDR3 is CASSFFSREGYEQYF. The CDR3 coding sequence is TGCGCCAGCAGTTTCTTTAGCCGGGAGGGCTACGAGCAGTACTTC.

This clonotype was recorded a few times. The chain recombines TRBV7-2 with TRBJ2-7, with a possible D match to TRBD1 (5 bases). This CDR3 is 15 amino acids long. Germline V CDR1 and CDR2: SGHTA, FQGNSA. V lost 5 bases, J lost 2 bases, and 16 bases lay in between. The CDR3 region is CASSPWGTGTYEQYF. CDR3 nucleotide sequence: TGTGCCAGCAGCCCCTGGGGCACGGGTACCTACGAGCAGTACTTC. The full variable domain, its missing parts supplied by reference TRBV7-2 and TRBJ2-7, is GAGVSQSPSNKVTEKGKDVELRCDPISGHTALYWYRQSLGQGLEFLIYFQGNSAPDKSGLPSDRFSAERTGGSVSTLTIQRTQQEDSAVYLCASSPWGTGTYEQYFGPGTRLTVT.

This clonotype appeared many times. This chain joins TRBV12-3 or TRBV12-4 and TRBJ1-4; no clear D gene. The germline V and J ends were trimmed by 8 bases and 5 bases, with 15 bases remaining between them. The CDR3 covers 14 residues. The CDR3 DNA reads as TGTGCCAGCCACGGGAGAGGGAAAAATGAAAAACTGTTTTTT. Translated: CASHGRGKNEKLFF.

The gene calls are TRBV7-6 and TRBJ1-2; TRBD1 aligns across 7 bases. The germline CDR1 and CDR2 sequences are SGHVS and FNYEAQ. There are 15 residues in the CDR3. The V gene end was trimmed by 5 bases and the J gene end by 6 bases; junction bases not matched to a gene: 12. CDR3 sequence (DNA): TGTGCCAGCAGCCGCCGTCCAGGGGGGGTAGATGGCTACACCTTC. As protein: CASSRRPGGVDGYTF.

This clonotype was seen a few times. J is TRBJ2-2 and V is TRBV28; TRBD2 is a possible D gene (5 bases). Germline V CDR1 and CDR2: MDHEN, SYDVKM. The CDR3 sequence is 14 residues long. Trimming took 0 bases from V and 6 from J, leaving 8 bases between them. CDR3 coding DNA: TGTGCCAGCAGTTTATGGCGGGCCGCCGGGGAGCTGTTTTTT. It is translated as CASSLWRAAGELFF.

This clonotype occurred a few times. This chain joins TRBV12-3 or TRBV12-4 and TRBJ1-1; TRBD1 might be the D (6 bases). V gave up 2 bases and J gave up 10 bases, with 11 bases separating them. CDR3 length equals 12 residues. For the CDR3, the DNA is TGTGCCAGCAGTTTATCAGGGGTCGGAGCTTTCTTT. This translates into CASSLSGVGAFF.

At least ten counts were recorded for this clonotype. The gene calls are TRBV28 and TRBJ1-2; D perhaps matches TRBD1 (6 bases). The V gene lost 10 bases and the J gene lost 8 bases, with 26 bases spanning the gap. The CDR3 extends over 15 amino acids. CDR1 and CDR2 from the germline V gene are MDHEN and SYDVKM. The CDR3 nucleotides are TGTGCCATCCTCCCCATTGGGGGACAACCCCTCGGCTACACCTTC. The encoded protein is CAILPIGGQPLGYTF.

This clonotype was counted between two and nine times. This chain uses TRBV7-6 with TRBJ2-1; TRBD2 is a possible D gene (6 bases). Germline CDR1 is SGHVS and CDR2 is FNYEAQ. Trimming took 5 bases from V and 8 from J, leaving 22 bases between them. The CDR3 is 16 amino acids. As DNA, the CDR3 is TGTGCCAGCAGCCCCCCCCTAGCGCTCCCGTGGGATGAGCAGTTCTTC. This sequence encodes CASSPPLALPWDEQFF. The variable domain in full, with the rest retrieved from reference TRBV7-6 and TRBJ2-1, is GAGVSQSPRYKVTKRGQDVALRCDPISGHVSLYWYRQALGQGPEFLTYFNYEAQQDKSGLPNDRFSAERPEGSISTLTIQRTEQRDSAMYRCASSPPLALPWDEQFFGPGTRLTVL.

This rearrangement joins TRBV29-1 to TRBJ1-1; TRBD1 matches 7 bases. Trimming at V came to 4 bases and at J to 11 bases, leaving 22 bases not matched to a gene. Germline V CDR1 and CDR2: SQVTM, ANQGSEA. The CDR3 loop spans 16 amino acids. The CDR3 sequence: CSVGGGGTELRLEAFF. CDR3 nucleotide sequence: TGCAGCGTTGGGGGGGGGGGGACAGAGTTAAGGCTAGAGGCTTTCTTT.

This clonotype has at least ten counts. This chain joins TRBV6-1 and TRBJ2-2; TRBD2 aligns across 15 bases. V lost 6 bases and J lost 5; bases outside the gene matches: 4. The CDR3 totals 16 residues. Germline-derived CDR1 and CDR2 are MNHNS and SASEGT. The CDR3 nucleotides are TGTGCCAGCAGGCTTGGGACTAGCGGGAGGACCGGGGAGCTGTTTTTT. Protein product: CASRLGTSGRTGELFF.

This clonotype showed up just a few times. This chain links TRBV6-1 with TRBJ2-2; TRBD1 might be the D (5 bases). CDR3 size: 13 residues. The V end was cut by 8 bases, the J end by 4 bases, with 11 bases between. Per germline, CDR1 MNHNS and CDR2 SASEGT. The CDR3 loop is CASSRQFTGELFF. CDR3 nucleotide sequence: TGTGCCAGCTCCAGACAGTTCACCGGGGAGCTGTTTTTT.

The DNA for the CDR3 is TGCAGCGTCCTCCACGATGAAGCTTTCTTT. Translation: CSVLHDEAFF. The chain couples TRBV20-1 to TRBJ1-1; no reliable D call. Germline V gene data show CDR1 as DFQATT and CDR2 as SNEGSKA (reference sequence). The CDR3 has 10 amino acids.

Ten or more counts support this clonotype. This sequence joins TRBV18 and TRBJ2-3; D not certain. Germline V gene lookup returns CDR1 KGHSH and CDR2 LQKENI. V was trimmed by 6 bases and J by 0 bases, leaving 7 bases between them. This CDR3 is 13 amino acids long. The CDR3 here is CASSTTSTDTQYF. The CDR3 DNA reads as TGTGCCAGCTCGACAACTAGCACAGATACGCAGTATTTT.

The chain couples TRBV4-3 to TRBJ2-2, with 9 nucleotides matching TRBD2. The CDR3 totals 19 residues. V dropped 3 bases and J dropped 6; count of bases not matched to a gene: 17. Germline loops: CDR1 LGHNA, CDR2 YSLEER. The CDR3 coding sequence is TGCGCCAGCAGCCAGTCTCGGGCCAGGGAGCTAGCGGGACCCGGGGAGCTGTTTTTT. Its translation is CASSQSRARELAGPGELFF.

In this sample, this clonotype turned up a few times. This chain links TRBV5-1 with TRBJ2-2; no clear D gene. The CDR3 is 14 residues long. Germline V gene lookup returns CDR1 SGHRS and CDR2 YFSETQ. Trimming removed 2 bases from V and 8 bases from J, with 13 bases in between. The chain's CDR3 is CASSFGGPIGELFF. In nucleotides, the CDR3 is TGCGCCAGCAGCTTTGGCGGACCCATAGGGGAGCTGTTTTTT.

The V call is TRBV10-1, the J call TRBJ2-1, with 8 positions matching TRBD2. There are 15 residues in the CDR3. Germline loops: CDR1 WNHNN, CDR2 SYGVQD (reference sequence). V trimming: 2 bases; J trimming: 9 bases; junction bases outside the gene matches: 9. The CDR3 here is CASSETAGVNSEQFF. The CDR3 bases are TGCGCCAGCAGTGAGACAGCGGGAGTTAACAGTGAGCAGTTCTTC.

The chain carries TRBV2 and TRBJ2-4; D remains unclear. The V gene's germline CDR1 is SNHLY and CDR2 FYNNEI. V gave up 10 bases and J gave up 0 bases, with 13 bases separating them. CDR3 length: 14 residues. The CDR3 is CATDNPLAKNIQYF. CDR3 coding DNA: TGTGCCACCGACAACCCTCTAGCCAAAAACATTCAGTACTTC.

The chain combines TRBV6-2 or TRBV6-3 with TRBJ2-2; 15 bases fit TRBD2. Trimming removed 2 bases from V and 10 bases from J; junction bases left unmatched: 14. CDR3 length: 19 amino acids. CDR1 MNHEY and CDR2 SVGEGT come from the germline V gene. CDR3 sequence reads: CASSYTTGTSGRSVSELFF. CDR3 nucleotide sequence: TGTGCCAGCAGTTACACTACCGGGACTAGCGGGAGGTCCGTTTCGGAGCTGTTTTTT.

This rearrangement joins TRBV5-5 to TRBJ1-5; D uncertain. The CDR3 contains 15 residues. Germline CDR1 and CDR2: SGHKS and YYEKEE (reference sequence). The V end lost 3 bases, the J end lost 0 bases, and 10 bases lay between the germline ends. CDR3 protein: CASSYVNSSNQPQHF. The CDR3 DNA reads as TGTGCCAGCAGCTACGTTAACAGTAGCAATCAGCCCCAGCATTTT. Full variable domain (missing parts from reference TRBV5-5 and TRBJ1-5): DAGVTQSPTHLIKTRGQQVTLRCSPISGHKSVSWYQQVLGQGPQFIFQYYEKEERGRGNFPDRFSARQFPNYSSELNVNALLLGDSALYLCASSYVNSSNQPQHFGDGTRLSIL.

This chain connects TRBV7-2 to TRBJ2-5; 10 bases are a match to TRBD2. The CDR3 is 16 amino acids. The J segment lost 5 bases and the V segment lost 1 base, leaving 7 bases of the junction unmatched. Germline-derived CDR1 and CDR2 are SGHTA and FQGNSA. In DNA form, the CDR3 reads TGTGCCAGCAGCTTAGGGGTAGCGGGAGGTTCTGAGACCCAGTACTTC. Amino acid sequence: CASSLGVAGGSETQYF.

V gene TRBV7-2 combines with J gene TRBJ2-7; 12 bases are shared with TRBD1. The germline V gene encodes CDR1 SGHTA and CDR2 FQGNSA. The V gene end was trimmed by 4 bases and the J gene end by 5 bases; junction bases not matched to a gene: 15. The CDR3 has 18 amino acids. The CDR3 is CASSSYPRPGQGANEQYF. Here the CDR3 DNA reads TGTGCCAGCAGCTCATACCCTAGACCGGGACAGGGGGCTAACGAGCAGTACTTC.

This clonotype was detected ten times or more. The chain joins TRBV18 to TRBJ2-5; D may correspond to TRBD1 or TRBD2 (5 bases each). V lost 6 bases to trimming and J lost 7 bases, with 15 bases between them. CDR3 length: 13 residues. The V gene's germline CDR1 is KGHSH and CDR2 LQKENI. The CDR3, as DNA: TGTGCCAGCTCTCGGGACGGAAGATCGACCCAGTACTTC. It yields the protein CASSRDGRSTQYF.

The chain uses TRBV25-1 and TRBJ1-1; a possible D gene is TRBD1 (5 bases). The germline V and J ends were trimmed by 1 base and 6 bases, with 9 bases remaining between them. The CDR3 totals 13 residues. The V gene's germline CDR1 is MGHDK and CDR2 SYGVNS. CDR3 nucleotide sequence: TGTGCCAGCAGTGAATGGGAACAGGCTGAAGCTTTCTTT. Protein sequence: CASSEWEQAEAFF. The whole variable domain, filled in from reference TRBV25-1 and TRBJ1-1, reads EADIYQTPRYLVIGTGKKITLECSQTMGHDKMYWYQQDPGMELHLIHYSYGVNSTEKGDLSSESTVSRIRTEHFPLTLESARPSHTSQYLCASSEWEQAEAFFGQGTRLTVV.

This chain connects TRBV5-1 to TRBJ1-4; TRBD1 is a possible D gene (6 bases). Germline V gene data show CDR1 as SGHRS and CDR2 as YFSETQ. CDR3 length: 14 amino acids. Trimming removed 0 bases from V and 8 bases from J, with 11 bases in between. CDR3 residues: CASSLETGYEKLFF. The DNA of the CDR3 is TGCGCCAGCAGCTTGGAAACAGGGTACGAAAAACTGTTTTTT.

The gene calls are TRBV10-3 and TRBJ2-7; D is possibly TRBD1 (6 bases). Germline assignment: CDR1 ENHRY and CDR2 SYGVKD. CDR3 size: 14 residues. V was clipped by 3 bases and J by 3 bases, with 12 bases between them. The CDR3, as DNA: TGTGCCATCAGTGACCAGGGGATAAGCTACGAGCAGTACTTC. This gives the protein CAISDQGISYEQYF.